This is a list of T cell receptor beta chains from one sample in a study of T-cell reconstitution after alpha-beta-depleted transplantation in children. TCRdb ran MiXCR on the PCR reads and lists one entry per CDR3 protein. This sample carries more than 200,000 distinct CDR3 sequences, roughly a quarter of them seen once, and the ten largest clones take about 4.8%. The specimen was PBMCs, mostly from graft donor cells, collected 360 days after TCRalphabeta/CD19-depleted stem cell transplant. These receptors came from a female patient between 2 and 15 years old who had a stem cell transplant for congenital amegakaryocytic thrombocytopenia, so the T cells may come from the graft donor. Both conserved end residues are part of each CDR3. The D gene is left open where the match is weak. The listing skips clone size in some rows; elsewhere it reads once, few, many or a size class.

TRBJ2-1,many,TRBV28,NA,TGTGCCAGCAGTTCCAGTCGAACAGGCCGCAACAATGAGCAGTTCTTC,CASSSSRTGRNNEQFF
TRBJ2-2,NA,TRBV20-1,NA,TGCAGTGCTCCGACTCTACCCACCGGGGAGCTGTTTTTT,CSAPTLPTGELFF
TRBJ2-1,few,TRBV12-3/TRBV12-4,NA,TGTGCCAGCAGTTTAGCGCAGGGCAAGCAGTTCTTC,CASSLAQGKQFF
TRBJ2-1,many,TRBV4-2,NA,TGTGCCAGCAGCCAAGGGGTGGGAGTCTCCTACAATGAGCAGTTCTTC,CASSQGVGVSYNEQFF
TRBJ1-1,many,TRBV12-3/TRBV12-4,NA,TGTGCCAGCAGTTTAGCCGGGACAGAAGCTTTCTTT,CASSLAGTEAFF
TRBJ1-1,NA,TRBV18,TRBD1,TGTGCCAGCTCACCCGCAGGGGGCACTGAAGCTTTCTTT,CASSPAGGTEAFF
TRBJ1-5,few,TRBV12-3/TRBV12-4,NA,TGTGCCAGCAGTTTTTCGCTTACTAGCAATCAGCCCCAGCATTTT,CASSFSLTSNQPQHF
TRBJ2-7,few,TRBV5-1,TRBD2,TGCGCCAGCAGCCCAAGCGGGGGGACCGCCTACGAGCAGTACTTC,CASSPSGGTAYEQYF
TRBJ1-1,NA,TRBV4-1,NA,TGCGCCAGCAGCCAAGATGTGGGGGTCGGGAGCACTGAAGCTTTCTTT,CASSQDVGVGSTEAFF
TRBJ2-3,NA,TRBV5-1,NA,TGCGCCAGCAGCTTGGGTCCAGTAAGCACAGATACGCAGTATTTT,CASSLGPVSTDTQYF
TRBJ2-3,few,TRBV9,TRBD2,TGTGCCAGCAGCGGACTAGCGCAAGTCACAGATACGCAGTATTTT,CASSGLAQVTDTQYF
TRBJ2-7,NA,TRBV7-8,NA,TGTGCCAGCAGCTTGCCCGGGACGGGGGTTTCTTACGAGCAGTACTTC,CASSLPGTGVSYEQYF
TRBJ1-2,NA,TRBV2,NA,TGTGCCAGCAGTGAAAGAGGGGGGCCCCCCACCTTC,CASSERGGPPTF
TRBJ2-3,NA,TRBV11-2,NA,TGTGCCAGCAGTCAAGGACTGGGTACAGATACGCAGTATTTT,CASSQGLGTDTQYF
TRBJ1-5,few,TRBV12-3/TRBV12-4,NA,TGTGCCAGCAGTTCCCGAGGACAGTTATATAGCAATCAGCCCCAGCATTTT,CASSSRGQLYSNQPQHF
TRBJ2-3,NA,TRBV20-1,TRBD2,TGCAGTGCTGAGGGGGGACTAGCGGGAGGGCCAAACACAGATACGCAGTATTTT,CSAEGGLAGGPNTDTQYF
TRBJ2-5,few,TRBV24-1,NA,TGTGCCACCAGTGGGCAGGGTGCAGAGACCCAGTACTTC,CATSGQGAETQYF
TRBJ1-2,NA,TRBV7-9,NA,TGTGCCAGCAGCTTAATGGATAACTATGGCTACACCTTC,CASSLMDNYGYTF
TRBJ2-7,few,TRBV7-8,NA,TGTGCCAGCAGCCTAACTTCGGCTCTCCCCTACGAGCAGTACTTC,CASSLTSALPYEQYF
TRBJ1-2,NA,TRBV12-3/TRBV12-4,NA,TGTGCCAGCAAAAGAGGGATAGGGGCGCAGGGCTACACCTTC,CASKRGIGAQGYTF
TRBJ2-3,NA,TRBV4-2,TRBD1,TGTGCCAGCAGCCAAGCACCGGGACAGGGCTGGGATACGCAGTATTTT,CASSQAPGQGWDTQYF
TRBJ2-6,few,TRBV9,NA,TGTGCCAGCACTCCTCAGTACTCTGGGGCCAACGTCCTGACTTTC,CASTPQYSGANVLTF
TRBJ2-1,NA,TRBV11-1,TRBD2,TGTGCCAGCGTGGCCTTAGCGGGAGCAAGCAATGAGCAGTTCTTC,CASVALAGASNEQFF
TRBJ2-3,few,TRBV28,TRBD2,TGTGCCAGCAGTTACCTCGGGGGGTTTGGAGATACGCAGTATTTT,CASSYLGGFGDTQYF
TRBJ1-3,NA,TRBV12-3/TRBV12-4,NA,TGTGCCAGCAGTTTACGGGGAAAAATAACTGGAAACACCATATATTTT,CASSLRGKITGNTIYF
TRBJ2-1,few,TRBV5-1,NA,TGCGCCAGCAGCTTGATAAACCGGGCCAACAATGAGCAGTTCTTC,CASSLINRANNEQFF
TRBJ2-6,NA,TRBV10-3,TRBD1,TGTGCCATCAGTGATCCCGGGACAGGGTTTCACTCTGGGGCCAACGTCCTGACTTTC,CAISDPGTGFHSGANVLTF
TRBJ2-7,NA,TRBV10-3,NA,TGTGCCAGTTGGCGGGGGCCCTCCTACGAGCAGTACTTC,CASWRGPSYEQYF
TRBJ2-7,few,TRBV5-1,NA,TGCGCCAGCAGCTTCGCCTTGTTTGGAAACGGAGGCTACGAGCAGTACTTC,CASSFALFGNGGYEQYF
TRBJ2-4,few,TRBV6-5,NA,TGTGCCAGCAGTTACTCGAGCGGTGGTCCAAACATTCAGTACTTC,CASSYSSGGPNIQYF
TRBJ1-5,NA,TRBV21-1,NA,TGTGCCAGCAGCCTAGAGGGGATGGGAGGCAATCAGCCCCAGCATTTT,CASSLEGMGGNQPQHF
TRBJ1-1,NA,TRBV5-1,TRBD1,TGCGCCAGCAGCTCCTCAGGGGGGAACACTGAAGCTTTCTTT,CASSSSGGNTEAFF
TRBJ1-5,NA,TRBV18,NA,TGTGCCAGCTCATCGACGGATAGCAATCAGCCCCAGCATTTT,CASSSTDSNQPQHF
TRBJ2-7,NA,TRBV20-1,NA,TGCAGTGCTAGAGATAAACTGCCTAAGCTCCTCGGCTACTTCTACGAGCAGTACTTC,CSARDKLPKLLGYFYEQYF
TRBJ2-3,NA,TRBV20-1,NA,TGCAGTGCTAGCTGGCCAGCTAGCACAGATACGCAGTATTTT,CSASWPASTDTQYF
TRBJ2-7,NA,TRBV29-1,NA,TGCAGCGCCGCGCCCAGACTGACCGGCGAGCAGTACTTC,CSAAPRLTGEQYF
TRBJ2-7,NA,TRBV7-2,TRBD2,TGTGCCAGCAGCTTCAACTCCCGAGCGGGAAAGGGGCAGTACTTC,CASSFNSRAGKGQYF
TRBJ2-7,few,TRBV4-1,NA,TGCGCCAGCAGCCAAGAGCCCGTTGGGAGTTACGAGCAGTACTTC,CASSQEPVGSYEQYF
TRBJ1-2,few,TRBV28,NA,TGTGCCAGCAGTCTGGTCCGACCGGAGGGCTATGGCTACACCTTC,CASSLVRPEGYGYTF
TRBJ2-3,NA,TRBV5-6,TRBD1,TGTGCCAGCAGCTTCCCGACAGGGCCAGATACGCAGTATTTT,CASSFPTGPDTQYF
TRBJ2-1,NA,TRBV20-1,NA,TGCAGTGCTAGATTCCGGGACTGGGGTAGTAATAAGCAGTTCTTC,CSARFRDWGSNKQFF
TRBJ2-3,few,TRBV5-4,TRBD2,TGTGCCAGCAGCGTGGGACTAGCCAGCACAGATACGCAGTATTTT,CASSVGLASTDTQYF
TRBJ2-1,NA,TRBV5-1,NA,TGCGCCAGCAGTAGCCGGGCCTACAATGAGCAGTTCTTC,CASSSRAYNEQFF
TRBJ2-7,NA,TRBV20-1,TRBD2,TGCAGTGCTAGAGGTAGCGGGTCCTACGAGCAGTACTTC,CSARGSGSYEQYF
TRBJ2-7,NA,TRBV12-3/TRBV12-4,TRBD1,TGTGCCAGCATCCATCAGGGGGTTCTCTACGAGCAGTACTTC,CASIHQGVLYEQYF
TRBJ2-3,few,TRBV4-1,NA,TGCGCCAGCAGCCAAGAGTCCAGGACGCAGTATTTT,CASSQESRTQYF
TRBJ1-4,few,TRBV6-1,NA,TGTGCCAGCAAGGAGGCGGTCAATGAAAAACTGTTTTTT,CASKEAVNEKLFF
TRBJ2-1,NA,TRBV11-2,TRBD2,TGTGCCAGCAGCTTGATAGCGGGGGGAAACAATGAGCAGTTCTTC,CASSLIAGGNNEQFF
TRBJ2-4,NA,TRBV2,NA,TGTGCCAGCACGAAAGGGGGGGGCTTGGACATTCAGTACTTC,CASTKGGGLDIQYF
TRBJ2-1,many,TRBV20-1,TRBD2,TGCAGTGCTGGCCTGCCGGGGGGTGAGTCCTACAATGAGCAGTTCTTC,CSAGLPGGESYNEQFF